This is a list of T cell receptor beta chains from one sample in a study of response to subunit inactivated influenza vaccine. A single record per CDR3 protein comes from TCRdb applying MiXCR to the RT-PCR reads. The sample comprises about 500,000 distinct CDR3 sequences, approximately 7.8% of which are singletons, and approximately 14% rests with the top ten. The sample in question was PBMCs from blood, obtained roughly 24 months after vaccination. These receptor sequences come from a man between 50 and 75 years old who received an inactivated influenza vaccine. CDR3s include the opening cysteine and the closing phenylalanine or tryptophan. Each record gives: clone size, J gene, D gene, V gene, CDR3 DNA, CDR3 protein. D genes are given only for firm matches. Clone size appears in some rows only: once, few, many, or a class for an expanded clone.

>NA|TRBJ1-2|TRBD1|TRBV7-9
TGTGCCAGCAGCCGAACCTCCGGGACAGGGCTTTCTGGCTACACCTTC
CASSRTSGTGLSGYTF
>few|TRBJ1-1|TRBD1|TRBV30
TGTGCCTGGAGTCGGGCCGAGACAGGGGCCACTGAAGCTTTCTTT
CAWSRAETGATEAFF
>many|TRBJ2-3|TRBD2|TRBV29-1
TGCAGCGTTTCAACCTCCCTAGCGGCAGGTGATACGCAGTATTTT
CSVSTSLAAGDTQYF
>NA|TRBJ2-5|TRBD2|TRBV29-1
TGCAGCGCCCTTAGCGGGAGAAGCCAAGAGACCCAGTACTTC
CSALSGRSQETQYF
>many|TRBJ2-5|TRBD2|TRBV12-3/TRBV12-4
TGTGCCAGCAGTTTAGTGACGGGTAGCGGGGGGTCCCAAGAGACCCAGTACTTC
CASSLVTGSGGSQETQYF
>many|TRBJ2-7|NA|TRBV20-1
TGCAGTGCTAGTCCCCGGACCTACGAGCAGTACTTC
CSASPRTYEQYF
>few|TRBJ1-5|TRBD1|TRBV6-2/TRBV6-3
TGTGCCAGCAGTTGGGACAGTGCCAATCAGCCCCAGCATTTT
CASSWDSANQPQHF
>NA|TRBJ2-3|NA|TRBV5-1
TGCGCCAGCAGCTTGTTTCGGAACTCCGGAGGGACAGATACGCAGTATTTT
CASSLFRNSGGTDTQYF
>once|TRBJ2-6|NA|TRBV5-1
TGCGCCAGCAGCAAAACTACATCACTAACCCTTTCAGGGGCCAACGTCCTGACTTTC
CASSKTTSLTLSGANVLTF
>few|TRBJ2-3|NA|TRBV6-5
TGTGCCAGCAGTTACATCAGGGGTACAGATACGCAGTATTTT
CASSYIRGTDTQYF
>NA|TRBJ2-7|NA|TRBV20-1
TGCAGTGCTAGGCCCCCCCAATGGATATCCGGTGGAGAGCAGTACTTC
CSARPPQWISGGEQYF
>many|TRBJ1-2|TRBD1|TRBV10-3
TGTGCCATCAGTGAACAGGGGGTCAACTATGGCTACACCTTC
CAISEQGVNYGYTF
>few|TRBJ2-6|TRBD1|TRBV7-3
TGTGCCAGCAGACCGGGACAGGGTTACTCTGGGGCCAACGTCCTGACTTTC
CASRPGQGYSGANVLTF
>many|TRBJ2-2|NA|TRBV6-5
TGTGCCAGCAGTTTAGACCGAGAAAACACCGGGGAGCTGTTTTTT
CASSLDRENTGELFF
>few|TRBJ2-3|TRBD1|TRBV3-1
TGTGCCAGCAGCCCAGTGGACAGGGACGGGACAGATACGCAGTATTTT
CASSPVDRDGTDTQYF
>NA|TRBJ2-1|NA|TRBV11-3
TGTGCCAGCAGCTTAGATTCCCAGGTTACATACAATGAGCAGTTCTTC
CASSLDSQVTYNEQFF
>NA|TRBJ2-5|NA|TRBV20-1
TGCAGTGCTAGAGATGGGGGCCCTGGCAGCATGGAGACCCAGTACTTC
CSARDGGPGSMETQYF
>many|TRBJ2-1|NA|TRBV7-2
TGTGCCAGTACGTTGACAGCTAGCTCCTACAATGAGCAGTTCTTC
CASTLTASSYNEQFF
>NA|TRBJ1-6|NA|TRBV4-1
TGCGCTAGCAGCCAAGGCCTCTCCGGGGGAGGATCACCCCTCCACTTT
CASSQGLSGGGSPLHF
>NA|TRBJ2-1|TRBD1|TRBV18
TGTGCCAGCTCACCACCGTGGGACAGGGTTGGTAATGAGCAGTTCTTC
CASSPPWDRVGNEQFF
>few|TRBJ2-2|TRBD2|TRBV9
TGTGCCAGCAGCGTAGCTGCGGGAGTTGCATCCGGGGAGCTGTTTTTT
CASSVAAGVASGELFF
>many|TRBJ1-4|TRBD1|TRBV7-2
TGTGCCAGCAGCTCGAGGGGGCGAAGAGATGAAAAACTGTTTTTT
CASSSRGRRDEKLFF
>few|TRBJ2-2|TRBD1|TRBV5-1
TGCGCCAGCAGCTGGAGGACAGGGGACACCGGGGAGCTGTTTTTT
CASSWRTGDTGELFF